These 16 T cell receptor beta chains were sequenced from one sample in a study of blood T cell repertoires in COVID-19. TCRdb's table, derived via immunoSEQ multiplex PCR, lists solely in-frame clones and lacks some. This repertoire shows 250,000 to 400,000 clones, around 88% found once; its top ten account for approximately 1.6%. Material: peripheral blood. The receptors were gathered from a woman under 40 with COVID-19, enrolled during active disease.

V gene TRBV19 combines with J gene TRBJ1-5, with TRBD1 matching 8 bases. Per the germline V gene, CDR1 is LNHDA and CDR2 is SQIVND (reference sequence). V lost 3 bases, J lost 4 bases, and 2 bases stayed unmatched. The CDR3 has 14 residues. The CDR3 loop is CASSIRDRNQPQHF. CDR3 DNA: TGTGCCAGTAGTATCAGGGACAGGAATCAGCCCCAGCATTTT.

The chain has TRBV27 and TRBJ1-4; 7 bases line up with TRBD1. CDR1 is MNHEY, CDR2 SMNVEV, per germline (reference sequence). V gave up 3 bases and J gave up 13 bases; unmatched junction bases: 8. This CDR3 region has 13 residues. For the CDR3, the DNA is TGTGCCAGCAGTTTGTACAGGGGTGAGGGACTGTTTTTT. Translation: CASSLYRGEGLFF.

The V call is TRBV5-1, the J call TRBJ1-4, with 8 nucleotides matching TRBD1. This CDR3 is 15 amino acids long. Per the germline V gene, CDR1 is SGHRS and CDR2 is YFSETQ. J gave up 0 bases and V 4 bases, and 2 bases lay outside the gene matches. CDR3 DNA: TGCGCCAGCAGCGCACAGGGGGCAACTAATGAAAAACTGTTTTTT. This sequence encodes CASSAQGATNEKLFF.

This clone was counted only a few times. The CDR3 protein is CASSLPQQGDGYSNQPQHF. The CDR3 DNA reads as TGTGCCAGCAGCTTACCTCAACAGGGGGACGGATATAGCAATCAGCCCCAGCATTTT. The V gene is TRBV7-2, the J gene TRBJ1-5; TRBD1 aligns across 8 bases. The J segment lost 0 bases and the V segment lost 2 bases, leaving 12 bases of the junction unmatched. Looked up from germline, CDR1 is SGHTA and CDR2 is FQGNSA. The CDR3 is 19 residues long.

The chain joins TRBV9 to TRBJ1-2; no reliable D call. Germline CDR1 SGDLS, CDR2 YYNGEE. Trimming shortened V by 0 bases and J by 2 bases, and 14 bases separated the two germline ends. The CDR3 runs 16 residues. CDR3 sequence: CASSVELVGGNYGYTF. The CDR3 bases are TGTGCCAGCAGCGTAGAACTAGTCGGCGGGAACTATGGCTACACCTTC.

The chain couples TRBV19 to TRBJ1-5, with D maybe TRBD1 (5 bases). V was clipped by 0 bases and J by 14 bases, with 20 bases between them. CDR3 length: 15 amino acids. Germline V CDR1 and CDR2: LNHDA, SQIVND (reference sequence). This chain's CDR3 is CASSIDLGDPWREHF. For the CDR3, the DNA is TGTGCCAGTAGTATAGATCTGGGGGACCCTTGGAGGGAGCATTTT.

Written as DNA, the CDR3 is TGTGCCAGTAGTATAGATCCAGGGGGCACAGATACGCAGTATTTT. Amino acids: CASSIDPGGTDTQYF. V and J are TRBV19 and TRBJ2-3, with D possibly matching TRBD1 (6 bases). Trimming took off 0 bases at V and 1 base at J, with 8 bases between the two ends. CDR3 length: 15 residues. Germline CDR1 reads LNHDA; CDR2 reads SQIVND (reference sequence).

V usage is TRBV28 and J usage is TRBJ1-1; 8 positions match TRBD1. Unmatched junction bases numbered 16, after V lost 5 bases and J lost 5 bases. From germline, CDR1 is MDHEN and CDR2 SYDVKM. This CDR3 comprises 17 residues. CDR3: CASSPRGQGAQGTEAFF. Written as DNA, the CDR3 is TGTGCCAGCAGTCCAAGGGGTCAGGGGGCGCAAGGTACTGAAGCTTTCTTT.

The chain joins TRBV28 to TRBJ1-2; 7 nucleotides line up with TRBD1. CDR1 and CDR2 (germline): MDHEN, SYDVKM. This CDR3 region has 15 residues. Unmatched junction bases numbered 10, after V lost 7 bases and J lost 2 bases. The CDR3 nucleotides read TGTGCCAGCACCGACCCCAGGGGGATAAACTATGGCTACACCTTC. Protein sequence: CASTDPRGINYGYTF.

The chain uses TRBV4-1 and TRBJ1-2; D is unresolved. Trimming took 1 base from V and 7 from J, leaving 19 bases between them. The V gene's germline CDR1 is MGHRA and CDR2 YSYEKL. The CDR3 runs 16 residues. CDR3 nucleotides: TGCGCCAGCAGCCAAGGTGAAATCTGGCAGCCAGGTGGCTACACCTTC. This encodes CASSQGEIWQPGGYTF.

The chain recombines TRBV10-3 with TRBJ2-2, with 8 nucleotides matching TRBD2. CDR3 length: 16 residues. Germline V gene lookup returns CDR1 ENHRY and CDR2 SYGVKD. After removal of 3 bases from V and 2 bases from J, the junction contained 5 bases not matched to a gene. The CDR3 loop reads CAISEPTSGNTGELFF. In DNA form, the CDR3 reads TGTGCCATCAGTGAACCAACTAGCGGAAACACCGGGGAGCTGTTTTTT.

The gene calls are TRBV11-2 and TRBJ1-2; 8 bases are a match to TRBD1. The V gene end was trimmed by 5 bases and the J gene end by 4 bases; junction bases not matched to a gene: 3. The CDR3 consists of 13 residues. Germline CDR1 and CDR2: SGHAT and FQNNGV. The CDR3 DNA follows: TGTGCCAGCAGCCAGGACAGGGCCTATGGCTACACCTTC. Its translation is CASSQDRAYGYTF.

The chain links TRBV7-9 to TRBJ2-5; TRBD2 matches 10 bases. This CDR3 spans 15 amino acids. Germline CDR1 and CDR2: SEHNR and FQNEAQ (reference sequence). Trimming at V came to 5 bases and at J to 3 bases, leaving 6 bases not matched to a gene. The CDR3 DNA reads TGTGCCAGCAGCCGAAGCGGGGGGGCGAAAGAGACCCAGTACTTC. Protein product: CASSRSGGAKETQYF.

The chain combines TRBV2 with TRBJ1-1, with D tentatively TRBD1 (5 bases). Deletions cut 4 bases from V and 4 bases from J, with 13 bases between. The CDR3 consists of 14 residues. Germline CDR1 and CDR2: SNHLY and FYNNEI. The CDR3 DNA reads TGTGCCAGCAGTGCAGGGTTCCAGTCCACTGAAGCTTTCTTT. It yields the protein CASSAGFQSTEAFF.

The V gene is TRBV4-2, the J gene TRBJ2-2, with D maybe TRBD2 (5 bases). This CDR3 region has 13 residues. CDR1 and CDR2 (germline): LGHNA, YNFKEQ. Trimming took 8 bases from V and 1 from J, leaving 8 bases between them. Here the CDR3 reads CASLGGNTGELFF. The CDR3 nucleotides read TGTGCCAGCCTTGGAGGGAACACCGGGGAGCTGTTTTTT.

The chain couples TRBV6-5 to TRBJ2-7; 8 positions agree with TRBD1. The CDR3 length is 13 residues. Germline V gene sequence: CDR1 MNHEY, CDR2 SVGAGI. The ends lost 5 bases at V and 5 bases at J; junction bases unmatched: 5. The CDR3 DNA reads TGTGCCAGCAGTACGGACAGGGCGAACGAGCAGTACGTC. As protein: CASSTDRANEQYV.